This TCR beta chain emerged from a study of glioma-infiltrating T cells after dendritic cell vaccination. Blood PBMC samples: pre-vaccination, two weeks post third vaccination, and at tumor progression. CDR3 length equals 14 residues. Trimming took 6 bases from V and 3 from J, leaving 14 bases between them. Germline CDR1 reads SNHLY; CDR2 reads FYNNEI. This clone was recorded only once. Its antigen is unidentified. Primers: 60 V beta forward and 13 J beta reverse. Some clones are missing from TCRdb's copy, which holds only in-frame ones; the method was immunoSEQ multiplex PCR. The table lists nearly 85,000 clones, approximately 90% of them singletons. Overall study results and limits: Few patients contributed both blood and tumor specimens. Patients with more pretreatment TILs had longer time to progression and survival.

The chain uses TRBV2 and TRBJ1-2; weak D call: TRBD1 (6 bases). The sequences come from blood, collected before dendritic cell vaccination. The clonotype originates from a human donor with glioblastoma. The CDR3 DNA follows: TGTGCCAGCAGGTTACAGGGAAGTTACTATGGCTACACCTTC. Its translation is CASRLQGSYYGYTF.